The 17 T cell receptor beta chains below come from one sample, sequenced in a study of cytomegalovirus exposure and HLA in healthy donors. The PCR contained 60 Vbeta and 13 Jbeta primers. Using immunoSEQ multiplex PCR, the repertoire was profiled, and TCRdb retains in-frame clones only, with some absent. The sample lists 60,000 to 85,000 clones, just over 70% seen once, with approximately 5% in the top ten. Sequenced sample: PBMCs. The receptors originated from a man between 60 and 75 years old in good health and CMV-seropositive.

This CDR3 is CATSRAGLGSNQPQHF. CDR3 sequence (DNA): TGTGCCACCAGCAGGGCGGGACTGGGAAGCAATCAGCCCCAGCATTTT. The J gene is TRBJ1-5, the V gene TRBV15; perhaps TRBD1 as D (5 bases). This CDR3 spans 16 amino acids. Germline V CDR1 and CDR2: LNHNV, YYDKDF (reference sequence). Trimming shortened V by 3 bases and J by 1 base, and 13 bases separated the two germline ends.

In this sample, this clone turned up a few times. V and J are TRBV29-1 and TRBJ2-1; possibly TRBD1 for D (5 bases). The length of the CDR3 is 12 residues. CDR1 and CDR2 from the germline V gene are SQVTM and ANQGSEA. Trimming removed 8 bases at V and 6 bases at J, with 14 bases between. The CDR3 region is CSCDRTPNEQFF. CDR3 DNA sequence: TGCAGCTGCGACAGAACACCCAATGAGCAGTTCTTC.

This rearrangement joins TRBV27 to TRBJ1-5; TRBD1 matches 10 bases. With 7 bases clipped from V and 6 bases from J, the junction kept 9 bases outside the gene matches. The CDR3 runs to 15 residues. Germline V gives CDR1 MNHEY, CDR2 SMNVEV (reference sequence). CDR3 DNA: TGTGCCAGCACCCGGACAGGGGGATTGGGTCAGCCCCAGCATTTT. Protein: CASTRTGGLGQPQHF.

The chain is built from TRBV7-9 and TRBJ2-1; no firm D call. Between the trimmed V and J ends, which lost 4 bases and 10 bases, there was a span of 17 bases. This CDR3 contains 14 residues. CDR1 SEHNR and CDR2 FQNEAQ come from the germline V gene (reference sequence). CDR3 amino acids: CASSSIALFGEQFF. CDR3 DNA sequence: TGTGCCAGCAGCTCAATAGCTTTGTTCGGCGAGCAGTTCTTC. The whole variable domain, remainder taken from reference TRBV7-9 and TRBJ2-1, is DTGVSQNPRHKITKRGQNVTFRCDPISEHNRLYWYRQTLGQGPEFLTYFQNEAQLEKSRLLSDRFSAERPKGSFSTLEIQRTEQGDSAMYLCASSSIALFGEQFFGPGTRLTVL.

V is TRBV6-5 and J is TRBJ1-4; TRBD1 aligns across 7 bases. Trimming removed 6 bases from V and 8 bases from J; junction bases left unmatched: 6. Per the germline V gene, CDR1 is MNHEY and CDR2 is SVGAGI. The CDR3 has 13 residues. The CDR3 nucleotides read TGTGCCAGCAGAGACAGGGCCCGGGAAAAACTGTTTTTT. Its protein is CASRDRAREKLFF.

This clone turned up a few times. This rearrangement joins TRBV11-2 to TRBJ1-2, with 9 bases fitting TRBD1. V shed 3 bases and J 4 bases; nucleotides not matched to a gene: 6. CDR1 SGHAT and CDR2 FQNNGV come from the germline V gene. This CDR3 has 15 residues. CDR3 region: CASSFQTGGAYGYTF. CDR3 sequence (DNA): TGTGCCAGCAGCTTTCAAACAGGGGGCGCCTATGGCTACACCTTC.

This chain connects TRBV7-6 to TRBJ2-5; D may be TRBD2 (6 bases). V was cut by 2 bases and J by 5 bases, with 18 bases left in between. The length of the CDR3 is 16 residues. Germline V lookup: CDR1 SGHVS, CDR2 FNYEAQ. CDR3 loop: CASSLINDRGRETQYF. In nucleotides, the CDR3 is TGTGCCAGCAGCTTAATTAATGATCGGGGGAGGGAGACCCAGTACTTC.

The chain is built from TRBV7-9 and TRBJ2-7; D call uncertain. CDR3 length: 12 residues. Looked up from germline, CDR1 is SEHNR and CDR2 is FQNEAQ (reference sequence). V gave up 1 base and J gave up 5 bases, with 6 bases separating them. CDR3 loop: CASSLDPDEQYF. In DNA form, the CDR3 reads TGTGCCAGCAGCTTAGATCCCGACGAGCAGTACTTC. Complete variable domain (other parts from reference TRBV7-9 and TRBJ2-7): DTGVSQNPRHKITKRGQNVTFRCDPISEHNRLYWYRQTLGQGPEFLTYFQNEAQLEKSRLLSDRFSAERPKGSFSTLEIQRTEQGDSAMYLCASSLDPDEQYFGPGTRLTVT.

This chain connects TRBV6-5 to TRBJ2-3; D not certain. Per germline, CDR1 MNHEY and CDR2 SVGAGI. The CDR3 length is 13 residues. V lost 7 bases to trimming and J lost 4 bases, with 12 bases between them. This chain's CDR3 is CASTQREADTQYF. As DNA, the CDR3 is TGTGCCAGCACCCAGAGAGAGGCAGATACGCAGTATTTT.

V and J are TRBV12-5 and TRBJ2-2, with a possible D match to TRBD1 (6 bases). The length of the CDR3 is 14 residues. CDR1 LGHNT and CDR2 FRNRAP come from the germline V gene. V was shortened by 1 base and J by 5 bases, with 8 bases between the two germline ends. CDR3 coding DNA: TGTGCTAGTGGTTTGGCCGGACAGACCGGGGAGCTGTTTTTT. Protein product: CASGLAGQTGELFF.

CDR3 amino acids: CSVDGLAGTQETQYF. The CDR3 DNA reads TGCAGCGTTGATGGCCTAGCGGGGACCCAAGAGACCCAGTACTTC. V gene TRBV29-1 combines with J gene TRBJ2-5, with 9 bases aligning to TRBD2. Germline-derived CDR1 and CDR2 are SQVTM and ANQGSEA. V lost 3 bases, J lost 1 base, and 6 bases stayed unmatched. The CDR3 contains 15 residues.

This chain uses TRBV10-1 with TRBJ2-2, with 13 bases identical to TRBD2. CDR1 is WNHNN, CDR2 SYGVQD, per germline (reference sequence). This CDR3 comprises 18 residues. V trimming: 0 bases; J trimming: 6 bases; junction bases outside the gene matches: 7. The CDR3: CASSESPPGLAGSGELFF. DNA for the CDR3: TGCGCCAGCAGTGAGTCGCCACCGGGACTAGCGGGGTCCGGGGAGCTGTTTTTT.

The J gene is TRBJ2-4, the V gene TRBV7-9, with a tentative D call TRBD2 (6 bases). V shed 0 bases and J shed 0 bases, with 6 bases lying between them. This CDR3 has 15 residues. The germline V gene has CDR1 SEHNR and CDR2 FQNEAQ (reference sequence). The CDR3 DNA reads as TGTGCCAGCAGCTTAGCCGGGGGAGCCAAAAACATTCAGTACTTC. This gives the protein CASSLAGGAKNIQYF.

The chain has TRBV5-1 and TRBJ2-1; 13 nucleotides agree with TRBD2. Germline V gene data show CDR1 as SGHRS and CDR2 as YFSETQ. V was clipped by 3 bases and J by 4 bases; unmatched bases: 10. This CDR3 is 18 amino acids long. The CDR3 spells CASSSGLAGETIYNEQFF. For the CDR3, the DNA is TGCGCCAGCAGCTCCGGACTAGCGGGGGAAACAATTTACAATGAGCAGTTCTTC.

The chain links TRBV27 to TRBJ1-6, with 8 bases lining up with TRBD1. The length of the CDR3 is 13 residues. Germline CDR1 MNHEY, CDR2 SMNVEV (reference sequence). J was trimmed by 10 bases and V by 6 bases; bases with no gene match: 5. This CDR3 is CASRKDRASPLHF. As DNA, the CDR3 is TGTGCCAGCAGAAAGGACAGGGCGTCACCCCTCCACTTT.

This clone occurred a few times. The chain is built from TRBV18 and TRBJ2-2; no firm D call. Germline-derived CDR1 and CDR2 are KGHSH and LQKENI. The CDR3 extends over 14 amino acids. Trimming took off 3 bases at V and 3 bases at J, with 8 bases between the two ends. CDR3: CASSPGSHTGELFF. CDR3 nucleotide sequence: TGTGCCAGCTCACCGGGCAGTCACACCGGGGAGCTGTTTTTT.

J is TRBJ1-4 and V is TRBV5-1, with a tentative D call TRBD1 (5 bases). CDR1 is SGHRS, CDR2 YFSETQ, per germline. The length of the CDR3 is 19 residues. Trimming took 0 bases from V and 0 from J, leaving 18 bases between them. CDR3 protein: CASSLGQLSAIATNEKLFF. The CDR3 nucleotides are TGCGCCAGCAGCTTGGGACAGTTATCGGCGATAGCAACTAATGAAAAACTGTTTTTT.